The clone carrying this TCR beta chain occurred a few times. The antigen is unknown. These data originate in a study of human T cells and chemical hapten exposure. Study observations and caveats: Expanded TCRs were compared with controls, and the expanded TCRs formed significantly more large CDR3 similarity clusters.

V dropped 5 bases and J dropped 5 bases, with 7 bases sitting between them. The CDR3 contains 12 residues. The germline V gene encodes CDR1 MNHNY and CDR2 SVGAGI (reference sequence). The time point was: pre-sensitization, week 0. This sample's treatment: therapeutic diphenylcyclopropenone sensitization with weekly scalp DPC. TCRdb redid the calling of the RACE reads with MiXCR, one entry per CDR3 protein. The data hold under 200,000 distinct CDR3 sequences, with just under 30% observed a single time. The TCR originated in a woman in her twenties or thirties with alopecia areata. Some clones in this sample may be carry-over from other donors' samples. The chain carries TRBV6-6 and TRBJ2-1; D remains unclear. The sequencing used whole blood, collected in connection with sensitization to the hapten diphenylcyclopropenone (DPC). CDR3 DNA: TGTGCCAGCAGTCGAGTAGACAATGAGCAGTTCTTC. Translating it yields CASSRVDNEQFF.